The clone carrying this TCR beta chain has only one observation. Its cognate antigen is unknown. This CDR3 comprises 16 residues. Germline V lookup: CDR1 LNHDA, CDR2 SQIVND (reference sequence). Trimming took off 7 bases at V and 5 bases at J, with 18 bases between the two ends. This PCR relied on a set of 60 Vbeta primers and 13 Jbeta primers. The protocol was immunoSEQ multiplex PCR, while the TCRdb copy is restricted to in-frame clones and leaves out a portion. The repertoire holds approximately 140,000 clones, with around 85% as singletons. This sample is drawn from a study of cytomegalovirus exposure and HLA in healthy donors. Regarding the study as a whole: An analysis that was carried out later associated 16,951 TCR beta sequences with HLA alleles at 0.05 false discovery rate. Sequencing depth roughly uniform across donors was assumed in presence/absence analyses.

The source of this sequence is a man aged 35 to 55 in good health and CMV-seropositive. This chain uses TRBV19 with TRBJ1-6, with a weak D call TRBD1 (5 bases). Sequencing was performed on PBMCs. Written as DNA, the CDR3 is TGTGCCAGTACTGTCATGGGGGGGTCGGATAATTCACCCCTCCACTTT. It translates to CASTVMGGSDNSPLHF.